This is a list of T cell receptor beta chains from one sample in a study of OX40 agonist ivuxolimab in advanced cancers. The assay was immunoSEQ multiplex PCR, and TCRdb's table has in-frame clones only and misses some. This table holds 80,000 or so clones, around 93% found once. The source was CD4+ or CD8+ T cells sorted from blood, collected in a trial of the OX40 agonist ivuxolimab. These TCRs come from an adult with an advanced solid tumor such as melanoma, head and neck, liver or kidney cancer. The CDR3 runs from the conserved cysteine through the conserved F or W. The order of the fields is D gene, J gene, clone size, V gene, CDR3 length, CDR3 protein, CDR3 DNA. A D gene is named only where the DNA matches it firmly. Part of the rows lack a size; the others show once, few, many or a class for expanded clones.

.	TRBJ1-2	.	TRBV6-5	13	CASSPGVNYGYTF	TGTGCCAGCAGCCCAGGGGTTAACTATGGCTACACCTTC
.	TRBJ2-5	.	TRBV7-2	14	CASSLRNAQETQYF	TGTGCCAGCAGCTTACGTAACGCCCAAGAGACCCAGTACTTC
.	TRBJ1-1	.	TRBV10-3	16	CAISEFGGQGRTEAFF	TGTGCCATCAGTGAATTTGGGGGGCAGGGGAGGACTGAAGCTTTCTTT
.	TRBJ2-7	once	TRBV7-8	13	CASSWQDSYEQYF	TGTGCCAGCAGCTGGCAGGACTCCTACGAGCAGTACTTC
TRBD2	TRBJ2-7	.	TRBV5-5	14	CASTATSGSYEQYF	TGTGCCAGCACCGCGACTAGCGGGAGCTACGAGCAGTACTTC
.	TRBJ1-5	.	TRBV4-1	15	CASSQDTLGNQPQHF	TGCGCCAGCAGCCAGGATACATTGGGCAATCAGCCCCAGCATTTT
.	TRBJ2-3	.	TRBV4-3	19	CASSQDLIVRSGSTDTQYF	TGCGCCAGCAGCCAAGATTTGATCGTGAGAAGCGGAAGCACAGATACGCAGTATTTT
.	TRBJ1-5	.	TRBV10-3	15	CAISESGPSNQPQHF	TGTGCCATCAGTGAGTCAGGACCTAGCAATCAGCCCCAGCATTTT
.	TRBJ2-6	once	TRBV27	18	CASSLRPGAGPGANVLTF	TGTGCCAGCAGTTTACGGCCAGGAGCGGGTCCTGGGGCCAACGTCCTGACTTTC
TRBD1	TRBJ1-3	once	TRBV28	17	CASNMNRGSLSGNTIYF	TGTGCCAGCAATATGAACAGGGGGTCCCTCTCTGGAAACACCATATATTTT
.	TRBJ2-7	.	TRBV2	15	CASSEAGGRAYEQYF	TGTGCCAGCAGTGAAGCTGGGGGCAGAGCCTACGAGCAGTACTTC
.	TRBJ2-1	.	TRBV21-1	15	CASSICGRSYNEQFF	TGTGCCAGCAGCATTTGCGGGAGGTCCTACAATGAGCAGTTCTTC
.	TRBJ1-1	.	TRBV18	13	CASSQDKNTEAFF	TGTGCCAGCTCACAGGACAAGAACACTGAAGCTTTCTTT
TRBD1	TRBJ2-5	.	TRBV11-3	14	CASSLTGLGETQYF	TGTGCCAGCAGCTTGACAGGGCTTGGAGAGACCCAGTACTTC
TRBD2	TRBJ2-7	.	TRBV5-1	15	CASSSLAGGPDEQYF	TGCGCCAGCAGCTCGCTAGCGGGAGGGCCTGACGAGCAGTACTTC
.	TRBJ2-7	.	TRBV7-2	14	CASSPGQTIGEQYF	TGTGCCAGCAGCCCCGGACAGACCATAGGGGAGCAGTACTTC
.	TRBJ2-3	.	TRBV6-6	15	CASSRGGQRTDTQYF	TGTGCCAGCAGTAGGGGGGGACAGCGCACAGATACGCAGTATTTT
.	TRBJ2-3	.	TRBV19	15	CASSIPNKGTDTQYF	TGTGCCAGTAGTATACCAAATAAGGGCACAGATACGCAGTATTTT
.	TRBJ1-5	.	TRBV28	12	CASSLWVQPQHF	TGTGCCAGCAGTTTATGGGTTCAGCCCCAGCATTTT
TRBD2	TRBJ2-1	.	TRBV7-9	15	CASSFPTASGYEQFF	TGTGCCAGCAGCTTTCCGACGGCTAGCGGGTATGAGCAGTTCTTC
TRBD1	TRBJ1-1	.	TRBV19	13	CASKRGQGAEAFF	TGTGCCAGTAAGCGGGGACAGGGAGCTGAAGCTTTCTTT
.	TRBJ2-7	.	TRBV4-3	15	CASSQGLGLGYEQYF	TGCGCCAGCAGCCAGGGGTTGGGGCTAGGATACGAGCAGTACTTC
.	TRBJ1-5	.	TRBV5-1	15	CASSLEGHDKGPQHF	TGCGCCAGCAGCTTGGAGGGACACGACAAGGGGCCCCAGCATTTT
TRBD2	TRBJ2-7	.	TRBV7-2	16	CASSKSASGASYEQYF	TGTGCCAGCAGCAAGTCGGCTAGCGGGGCCTCCTACGAGCAGTACTTC
.	TRBJ2-5	.	TRBV7-2	15	CASSLAGLSQETQYF	TGTGCCAGCAGCTTAGCCGGGCTAAGTCAAGAGACCCAGTACTTC
.	TRBJ2-7	.	TRBV7-8	14	CASSLVAGNYEQYF	TGTGCCAGCAGCTTAGTGGCAGGTAACTACGAGCAGTACTTC
.	TRBJ1-2	.	TRBV29-1	13	CSVEDSGVDGYTF	TGCAGCGTTGAAGATTCCGGGGTCGATGGCTACACCTTC
.	TRBJ1-5	.	TRBV7-2	15	CASSLFLNSNQPQHF	TGTGCCAGCAGCTTATTCCTAAATAGCAATCAGCCCCAGCATTTT
TRBD2	TRBJ2-5	.	TRBV2	17	CASTTGLAGGRRETQYF	TGTGCCAGCACCACGGGACTAGCGGGGGGGAGAAGGGAGACCCAGTACTTC
TRBD1	TRBJ2-1	.	TRBV29-1	14	CSVHRDRTPNEQFF	TGCAGCGTTCACCGGGACAGGACCCCCAATGAGCAGTTCTTC
TRBD1	TRBJ2-7	.	TRBV19	14	CASSKGPGGYEQYF	TGTGCCAGTAGCAAGGGGCCAGGGGGCTACGAGCAGTACTTC
.	TRBJ2-5	.	TRBV10-1	13	CASKTSLRETQYF	TGCGCCAGCAAAACTAGCCTACGGGAGACCCAGTACTTC
.	TRBJ2-3	.	TRBV6-1	15	CASSVLQGGTDTQYF	TGTGCCAGCAGTGTCTTGCAGGGTGGCACAGATACGCAGTATTTT
.	TRBJ2-4	.	TRBV7-9	13	CASSLSAKNIQYF	TGTGCCAGCAGCCTCTCGGCCAAAAACATTCAGTACTTC
TRBD2	TRBJ2-3	.	TRBV7-2	16	CASSLGAGGYTDTQYF	TGTGCCAGCAGCTTAGGAGCGGGAGGGTACACAGATACGCAGTATTTT
.	TRBJ1-2	once	TRBV19	15	CASSMVGGSYYGYTF	TGTGCCAGTAGTATGGTTGGGGGCTCTTACTATGGCTACACCTTC
TRBD1	TRBJ1-5	.	TRBV6-5	15	CASSPETGKDQPQHF	TGTGCCAGCAGCCCTGAGACAGGGAAGGATCAGCCCCAGCATTTT
TRBD2	TRBJ2-1	.	TRBV5-4	16	CASSLTGLAGRDEQFF	TGTGCCAGCAGCTTGACGGGACTAGCGGGGAGGGATGAGCAGTTCTTC
.	TRBJ2-1	.	TRBV10-3	14	CAISDKGTSGEQFF	TGTGCCATCAGTGATAAAGGGACCTCGGGGGAGCAGTTCTTC
.	TRBJ1-5	.	TRBV6-5	15	CASSATRDPYQPQHF	TGTGCCAGCAGTGCAACCAGGGACCCCTATCAGCCCCAGCATTTT
.	TRBJ2-7	.	TRBV25-1	14	CASSHLPLAGEQYF	TGTGCCAGCAGTCATCTCCCCCTGGCAGGGGAGCAGTACTTC
.	TRBJ2-7	.	TRBV5-6	15	CASSLGVGGGYEQYF	TGTGCCAGCAGCTTGGGGGTGGGAGGTGGCTACGAGCAGTACTTC
TRBD1	TRBJ1-4	.	TRBV30	15	CAWSLGQDGREKLFF	TGTGCCTGGAGTTTGGGACAGGACGGTAGGGAAAAACTGTTTTTT
.	TRBJ2-5	.	TRBV18	18	CASSPRSGEGGIVETQYF	TGTGCCAGCTCACCCCGATCCGGAGAAGGGGGAATAGTAGAGACCCAGTACTTC
TRBD2	TRBJ2-1	.	TRBV5-4	15	CASSPGGTPYNEQFF	TGTGCCAGCAGCCCGGGAGGTACTCCCTACAATGAGCAGTTCTTC
.	TRBJ2-2	.	TRBV7-2	14	CATLMQGRTGELFF	TGTGCCACCTTGATGCAGGGGCGGACCGGGGAGCTGTTTTTT
TRBD1	TRBJ2-5	.	TRBV28	20	CASSSPTPKPGTGERETQYF	TGTGCCAGCAGTTCACCAACCCCTAAACCCGGGACAGGGGAAAGAGAGACCCAGTACTTC
.	TRBJ1-2	few	TRBV18	12	CASSHPNYGYTF	TGTGCCAGCTCACATCCTAACTATGGCTACACCTTC
.	TRBJ2-1	.	TRBV6-4	16	CASSDSGRGSYNEQFF	TGTGCCAGCAGTGACTCCGGCAGGGGCTCCTACAATGAGCAGTTCTTC
.	TRBJ1-3	.	TRBV27	11	CASSSGNTIYF	TGTGCCAGCAGTTCAGGGAACACCATATATTTT
.	TRBJ1-5	.	TRBV5-6	17	CASSFGGVIGGSQPQHF	TGTGCCAGCAGCTTCGGCGGGGTTATCGGGGGTAGTCAGCCCCAGCATTTT